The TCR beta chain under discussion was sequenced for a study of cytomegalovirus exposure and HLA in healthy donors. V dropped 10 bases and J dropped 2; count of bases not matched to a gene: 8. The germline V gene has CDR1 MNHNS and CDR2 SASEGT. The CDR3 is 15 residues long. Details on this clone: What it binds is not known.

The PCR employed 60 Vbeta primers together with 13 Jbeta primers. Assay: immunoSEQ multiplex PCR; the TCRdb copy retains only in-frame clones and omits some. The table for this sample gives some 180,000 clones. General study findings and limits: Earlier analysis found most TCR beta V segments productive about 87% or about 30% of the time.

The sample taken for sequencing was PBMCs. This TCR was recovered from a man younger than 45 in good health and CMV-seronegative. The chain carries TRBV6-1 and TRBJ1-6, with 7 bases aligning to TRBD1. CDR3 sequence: CATRGGAAYNSPLHF. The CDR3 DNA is TGTGCCACCAGAGGGGGCGCAGCCTATAATTCACCCCTCCACTTT.